The T cell receptor (beta chain) described here comes from a study of human T cells and chemical hapten exposure. Study-wide context: Upper inner arm skin measuring 2 cm by 2 cm received 2% DPC for sensitization. After 6 days, upper back 0.01% DPC patch tests were scored. There were per-sample TCR yield variations, arising mainly from small pooled library volume differences. Study-level results: More PT1 expanded TCRs went with higher patch test scores.

This clonotype was seen at least ten times. Its specificity is unknown. One entry per CDR3 protein, called by TCRdb with MiXCR from the RACE reads. Here the sample spans just under 350,000 distinct CDR3 sequences, 6% to 8.5% being singletons. As to time point: patch test 1, 2 weeks after DPC sensitization. Treatment defined: therapeutic diphenylcyclopropenone sensitization with weekly scalp DPC. Germline V lookup: CDR1 LGHDT, CDR2 YNNKEL (reference sequence). The CDR3 loop spans 12 amino acids. Trimming stripped 0 bases from V and 11 bases from J, with 10 bases between. The sequencing here drew on whole blood, taken in connection with sensitization to the hapten diphenylcyclopropenone (DPC). This chain links TRBV3-1 with TRBJ1-1; D is perhaps TRBD1 (6 bases). The origin of this receptor is a woman between 18 and 30 years old with alopecia areata. Some clones in this sample may be carry-over from other donors' samples. The CDR3 coding sequence is TGTGCCAGCAGCCAAGATAAAGACAGGGCTTTCTTT. This codes for CASSQDKDRAFF.